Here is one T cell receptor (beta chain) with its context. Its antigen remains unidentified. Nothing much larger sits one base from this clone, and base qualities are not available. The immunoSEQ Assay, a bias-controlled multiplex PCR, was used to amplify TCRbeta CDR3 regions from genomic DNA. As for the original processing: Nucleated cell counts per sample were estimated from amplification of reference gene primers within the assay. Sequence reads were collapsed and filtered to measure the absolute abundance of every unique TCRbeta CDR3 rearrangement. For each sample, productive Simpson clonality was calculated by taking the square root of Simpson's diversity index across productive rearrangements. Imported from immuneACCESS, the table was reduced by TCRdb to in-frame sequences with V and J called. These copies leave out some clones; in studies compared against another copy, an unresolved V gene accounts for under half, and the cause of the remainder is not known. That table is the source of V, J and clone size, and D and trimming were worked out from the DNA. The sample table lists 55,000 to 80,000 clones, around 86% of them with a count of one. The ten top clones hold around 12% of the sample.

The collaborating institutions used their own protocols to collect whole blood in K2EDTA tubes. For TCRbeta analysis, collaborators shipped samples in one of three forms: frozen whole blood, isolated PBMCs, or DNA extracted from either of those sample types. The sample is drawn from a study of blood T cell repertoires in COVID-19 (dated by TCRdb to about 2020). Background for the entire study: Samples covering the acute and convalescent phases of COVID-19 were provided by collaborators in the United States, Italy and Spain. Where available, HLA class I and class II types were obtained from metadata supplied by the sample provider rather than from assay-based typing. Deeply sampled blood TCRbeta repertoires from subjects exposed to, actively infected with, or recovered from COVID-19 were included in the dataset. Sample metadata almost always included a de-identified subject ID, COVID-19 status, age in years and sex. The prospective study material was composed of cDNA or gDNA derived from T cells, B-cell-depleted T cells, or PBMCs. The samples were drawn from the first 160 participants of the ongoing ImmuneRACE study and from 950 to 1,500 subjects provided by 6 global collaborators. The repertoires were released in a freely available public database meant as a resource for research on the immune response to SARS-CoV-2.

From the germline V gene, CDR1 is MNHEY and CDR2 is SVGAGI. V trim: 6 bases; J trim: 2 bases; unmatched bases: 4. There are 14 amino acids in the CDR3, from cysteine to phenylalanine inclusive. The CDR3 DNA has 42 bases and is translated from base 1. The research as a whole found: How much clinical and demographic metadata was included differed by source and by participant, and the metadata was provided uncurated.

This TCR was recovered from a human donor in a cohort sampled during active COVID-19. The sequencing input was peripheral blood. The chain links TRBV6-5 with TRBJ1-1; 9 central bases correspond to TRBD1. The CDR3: CASRTGGSNTEAFF. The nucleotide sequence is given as TGTGCCAGCAGGACAGGGGGGTCTAACACTGAAGCTTTCTTT.